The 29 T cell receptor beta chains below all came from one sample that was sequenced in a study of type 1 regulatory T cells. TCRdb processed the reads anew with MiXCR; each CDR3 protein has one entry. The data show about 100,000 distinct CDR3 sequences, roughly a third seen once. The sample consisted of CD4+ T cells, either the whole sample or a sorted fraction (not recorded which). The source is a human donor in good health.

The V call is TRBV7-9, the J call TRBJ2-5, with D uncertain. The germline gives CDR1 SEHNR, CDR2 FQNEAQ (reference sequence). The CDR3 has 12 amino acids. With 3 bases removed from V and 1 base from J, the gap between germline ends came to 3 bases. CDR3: CASSLTQETQYF. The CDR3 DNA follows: TGTGCCAGCAGCTTGACCCAAGAGACCCAGTACTTC.

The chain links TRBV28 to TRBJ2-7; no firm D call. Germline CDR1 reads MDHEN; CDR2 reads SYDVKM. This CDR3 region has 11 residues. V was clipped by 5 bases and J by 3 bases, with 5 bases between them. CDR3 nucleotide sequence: TGTGCCAGCAGTGCCCTCTACGAGCAGTACTTC. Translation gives CASSALYEQYF.

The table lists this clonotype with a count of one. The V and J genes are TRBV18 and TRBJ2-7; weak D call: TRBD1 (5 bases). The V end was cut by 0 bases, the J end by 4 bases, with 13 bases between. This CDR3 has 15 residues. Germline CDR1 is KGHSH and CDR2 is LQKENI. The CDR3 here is CASSPPGQGTYEQYF. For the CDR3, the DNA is TGTGCCAGCTCACCACCTGGCCAGGGAACTTACGAGCAGTACTTC. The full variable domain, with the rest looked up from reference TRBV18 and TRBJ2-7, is NAGVMQNPRHLVRRRGQEARLRCSPMKGHSHVYWYRQLPEEGLKFMVYLQKENIIDESGMPKERFSAEFPKEGPSILRIQQVVRGDSAAYFCASSPPGQGTYEQYFGPGTRLTVT.

The CDR3 DNA sequence: TGTGCCAGCAGCTCGTTCGGACTAGCGGGCCTTGGAACCGGGGAGCTGTTTTTT. The encoded protein is CASSSFGLAGLGTGELFF. The genes are TRBV12-3 or TRBV12-4 and TRBJ2-2; 11 bases map to TRBD2. With V trimmed by 6 bases and J by 5 bases, 14 bases remained unmatched. The CDR3 extends over 18 amino acids.

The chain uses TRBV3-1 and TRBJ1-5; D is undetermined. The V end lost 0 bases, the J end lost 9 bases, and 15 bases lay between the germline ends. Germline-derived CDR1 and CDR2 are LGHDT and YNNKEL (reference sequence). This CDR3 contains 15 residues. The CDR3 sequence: CASSQEASGVSPQHF. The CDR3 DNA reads TGTGCCAGCAGCCAAGAAGCCAGCGGTGTATCGCCCCAGCATTTT.

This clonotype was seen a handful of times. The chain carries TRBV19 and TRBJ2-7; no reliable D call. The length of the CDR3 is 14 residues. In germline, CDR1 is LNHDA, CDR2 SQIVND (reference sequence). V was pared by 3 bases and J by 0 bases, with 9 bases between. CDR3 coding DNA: TGTGCCAGTAGTATTCTTGGGGACTCCTACGAGCAGTACTTC. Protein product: CASSILGDSYEQYF. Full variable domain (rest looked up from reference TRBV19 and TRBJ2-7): DGGITQSPKYLFRKEGQNVTLSCEQNLNHDAMYWYRQDPGQGLRLIYYSQIVNDFQKGDIAEGYSVSREKKESFPLTVTSAQKNPTAFYLCASSILGDSYEQYFGPGTRLTVT.

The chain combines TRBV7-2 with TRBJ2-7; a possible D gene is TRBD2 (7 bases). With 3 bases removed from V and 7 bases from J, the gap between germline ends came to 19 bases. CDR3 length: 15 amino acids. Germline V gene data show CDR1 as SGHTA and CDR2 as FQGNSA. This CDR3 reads CASSLTGPTGGEQYF. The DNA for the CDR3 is TGTGCCAGCAGCTTGACAGGACCCACCGGGGGGGAGCAGTACTTC.

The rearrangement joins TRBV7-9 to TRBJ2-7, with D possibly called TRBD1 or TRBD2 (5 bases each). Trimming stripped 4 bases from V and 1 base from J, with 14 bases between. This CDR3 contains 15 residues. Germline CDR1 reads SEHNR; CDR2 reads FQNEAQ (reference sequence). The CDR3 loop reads CASSYGAGGSYEQYF. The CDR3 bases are TGTGCCAGCAGCTACGGGGCTGGGGGTTCCTACGAGCAGTACTTC.

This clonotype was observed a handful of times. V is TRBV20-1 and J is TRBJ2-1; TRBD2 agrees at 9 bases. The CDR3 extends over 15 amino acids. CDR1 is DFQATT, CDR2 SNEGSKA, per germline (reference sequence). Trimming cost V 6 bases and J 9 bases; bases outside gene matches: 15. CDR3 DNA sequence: TGCAGTGCATCGCGAGGCGGCGGGAGGGATAGTGAGCAGTTCTTC. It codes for CSASRGGGRDSEQFF.

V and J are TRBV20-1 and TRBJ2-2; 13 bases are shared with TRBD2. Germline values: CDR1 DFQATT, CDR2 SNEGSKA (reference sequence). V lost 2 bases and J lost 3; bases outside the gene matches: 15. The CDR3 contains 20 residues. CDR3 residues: CSARPSPLGLAGAYTGELFF. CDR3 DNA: TGCAGTGCTAGACCTTCTCCCCTTGGACTAGCGGGAGCGTACACCGGGGAGCTGTTTTTT.

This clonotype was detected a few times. CDR3 nucleotides: TGTGCCAGCAGCTTAGAAGCAGGTAGACAGCAGTTCTTC. Its translation is CASSLEAGRQQFF. The chain couples TRBV11-2 to TRBJ2-1; no firm D call. CDR1 and CDR2 from the germline V gene are SGHAT and FQNNGV. This CDR3 contains 13 residues. Trimming shortened V by 0 bases and J by 11 bases, and 11 bases separated the two germline ends.

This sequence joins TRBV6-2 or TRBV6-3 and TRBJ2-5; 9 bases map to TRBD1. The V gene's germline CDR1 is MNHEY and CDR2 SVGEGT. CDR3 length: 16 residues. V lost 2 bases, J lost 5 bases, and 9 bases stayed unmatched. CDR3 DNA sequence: TGTGCCAGCAGTTACGATCGGGACAGGGTTTTGGAGACCCAGTACTTC. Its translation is CASSYDRDRVLETQYF.

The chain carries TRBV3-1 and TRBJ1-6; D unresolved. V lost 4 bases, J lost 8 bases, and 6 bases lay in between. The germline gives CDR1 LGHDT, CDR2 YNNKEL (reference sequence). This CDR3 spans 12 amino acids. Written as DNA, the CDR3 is TGTGCCAGCAGCCTTCAAGATTCACCCCTCCACTTT. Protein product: CASSLQDSPLHF.

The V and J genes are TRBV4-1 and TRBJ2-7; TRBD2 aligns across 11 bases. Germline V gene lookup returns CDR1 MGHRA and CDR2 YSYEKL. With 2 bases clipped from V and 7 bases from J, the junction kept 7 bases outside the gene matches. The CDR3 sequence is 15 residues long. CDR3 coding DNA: TGCGCCAGCAGCCAATTACTAGCGGGAGACGATGAGCAGTACTTC. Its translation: CASSQLLAGDDEQYF.

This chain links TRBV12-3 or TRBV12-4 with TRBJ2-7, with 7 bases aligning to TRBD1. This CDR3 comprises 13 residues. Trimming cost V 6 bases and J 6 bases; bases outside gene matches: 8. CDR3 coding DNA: TGTGCCAGCAGACCGGGACAGTTCCGCGAGCAGTACTTC. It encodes CASRPGQFREQYF.

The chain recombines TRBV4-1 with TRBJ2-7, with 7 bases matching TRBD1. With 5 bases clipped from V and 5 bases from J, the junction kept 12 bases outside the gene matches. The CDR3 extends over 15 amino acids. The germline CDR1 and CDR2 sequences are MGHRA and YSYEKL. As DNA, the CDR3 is TGCGCCAGCAGCTCGATGAGGTCAGGGGGACACGAGCAGTACTTC. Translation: CASSSMRSGGHEQYF.

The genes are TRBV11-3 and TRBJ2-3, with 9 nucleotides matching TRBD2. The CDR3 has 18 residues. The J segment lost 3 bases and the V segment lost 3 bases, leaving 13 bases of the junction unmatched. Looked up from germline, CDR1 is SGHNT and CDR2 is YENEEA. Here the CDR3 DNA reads TGTGCCAGCAGCTTCGCGGCGGGAGGGCCGAAAAATACAGATACGCAGTATTTT. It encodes CASSFAAGGPKNTDTQYF.

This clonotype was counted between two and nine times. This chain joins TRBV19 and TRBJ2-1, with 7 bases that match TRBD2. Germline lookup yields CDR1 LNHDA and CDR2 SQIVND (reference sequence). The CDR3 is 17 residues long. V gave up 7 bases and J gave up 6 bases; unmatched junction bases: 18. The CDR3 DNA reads TGTGCCAGTACGAGGATGAGTACTAGCGCCCTGGGCAATGAGCAGTTCTTC. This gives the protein CASTRMSTSALGNEQFF.

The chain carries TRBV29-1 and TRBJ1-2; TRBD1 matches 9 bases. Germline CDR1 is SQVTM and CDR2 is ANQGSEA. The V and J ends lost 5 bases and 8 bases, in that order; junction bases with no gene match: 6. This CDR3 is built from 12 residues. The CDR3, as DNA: TGCAGCGTTTCCCCGGGACAGGGCGGCTACACCTTC. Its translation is CSVSPGQGGYTF.

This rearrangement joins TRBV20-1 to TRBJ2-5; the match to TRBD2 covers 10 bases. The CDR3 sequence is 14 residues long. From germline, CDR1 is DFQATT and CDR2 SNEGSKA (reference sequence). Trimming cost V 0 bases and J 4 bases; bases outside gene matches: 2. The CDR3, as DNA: TGCAGTGCTAGAGATAGCGGGAGGATAGAGACCCAGTACTTC. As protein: CSARDSGRIETQYF.

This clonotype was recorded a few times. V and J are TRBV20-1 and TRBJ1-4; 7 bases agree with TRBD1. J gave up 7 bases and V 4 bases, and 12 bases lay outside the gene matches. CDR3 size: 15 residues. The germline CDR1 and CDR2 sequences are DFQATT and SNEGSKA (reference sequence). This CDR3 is CSATPLTGNTEKLFF. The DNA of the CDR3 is TGCAGTGCTACGCCGCTGACAGGGAATACTGAAAAACTGTTTTTT.

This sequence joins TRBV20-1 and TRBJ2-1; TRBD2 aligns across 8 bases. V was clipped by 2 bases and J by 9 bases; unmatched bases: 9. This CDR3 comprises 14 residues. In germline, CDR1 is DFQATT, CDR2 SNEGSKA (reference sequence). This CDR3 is CSARSSGRSGEQFF. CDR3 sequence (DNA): TGCAGTGCTAGATCCAGCGGGAGATCGGGTGAGCAGTTCTTC.

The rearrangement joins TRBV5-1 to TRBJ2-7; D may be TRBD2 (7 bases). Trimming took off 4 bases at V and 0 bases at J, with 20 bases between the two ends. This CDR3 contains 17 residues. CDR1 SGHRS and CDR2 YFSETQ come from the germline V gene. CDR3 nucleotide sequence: TGCGCCAGCAGCCCGTTAGGGGGGAGGGTGCTCTCCTACGAGCAGTACTTC. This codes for CASSPLGGRVLSYEQYF.

CDR3 sequence (DNA): TGTGCCAGCGGATCCACGGAGGGGGGCGGCATTCAGTACTTC. Amino acid sequence: CASGSTEGGGIQYF. The chain carries TRBV12-3 or TRBV12-4 and TRBJ2-4, with D perhaps assigned TRBD1 or TRBD2 (6 bases each). Trimming pared 8 bases from V and 9 bases from J, leaving 20 bases between. The CDR3 length is 14 residues.

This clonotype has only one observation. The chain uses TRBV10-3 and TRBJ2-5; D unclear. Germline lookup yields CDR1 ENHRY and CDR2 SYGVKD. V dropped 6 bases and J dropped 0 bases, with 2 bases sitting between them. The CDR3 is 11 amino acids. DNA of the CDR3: TGTGCCATCAGCAACCAAGAGACCCAGTACTTC. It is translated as CAISNQETQYF.

CDR3 region: CSARYSGAYNEQFF. CDR3 nucleotide sequence: TGCAGTGCTAGATATAGCGGGGCATACAATGAGCAGTTCTTC. J is TRBJ2-1 and V is TRBV20-1, with 8 bases that match TRBD2. The germline gives CDR1 DFQATT, CDR2 SNEGSKA (reference sequence). Trimming at V came to 2 bases and at J to 4 bases, leaving 4 bases not matched to a gene. The CDR3 runs to 14 residues.

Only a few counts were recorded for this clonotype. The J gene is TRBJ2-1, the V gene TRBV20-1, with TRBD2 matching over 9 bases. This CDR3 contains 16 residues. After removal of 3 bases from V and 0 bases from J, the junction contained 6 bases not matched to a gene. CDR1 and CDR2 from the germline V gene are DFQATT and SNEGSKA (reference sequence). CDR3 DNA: TGCAGTGCTAGCAGTTTTAGCGGGAGCTCCTACAATGAGCAGTTCTTC. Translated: CSASSFSGSSYNEQFF.

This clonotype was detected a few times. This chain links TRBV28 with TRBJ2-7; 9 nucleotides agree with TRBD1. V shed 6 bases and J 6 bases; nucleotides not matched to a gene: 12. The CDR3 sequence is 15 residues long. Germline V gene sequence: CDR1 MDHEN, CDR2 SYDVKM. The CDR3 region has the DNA TGTGCCAGCAGAGCCCCCGGGACAGGGTTGGTCGAGCAGTACTTC. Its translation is CASRAPGTGLVEQYF.

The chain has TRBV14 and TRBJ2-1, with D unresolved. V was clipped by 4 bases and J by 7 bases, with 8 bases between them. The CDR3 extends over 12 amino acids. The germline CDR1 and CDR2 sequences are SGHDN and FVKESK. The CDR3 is CASSRGWNEQFF. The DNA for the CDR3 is TGTGCCAGCAGCCGCGGTTGGAATGAGCAGTTCTTC.